The clone carrying this T cell receptor (beta chain) was observed a handful of times. Its antigen is undetermined. Among the donors, all were healthy bone marrow donors. Use of 60 Vbeta and 13 Jbeta primers characterized the PCR. Clones were read by immunoSEQ multiplex PCR, and TCRdb kept only the in-frame ones, dropping some. The sample shows fewer than 200,000 clones, under 75% of them seen only once. This sample stems from a study of cytomegalovirus exposure and HLA in healthy donors. Study details: In an earlier analysis, around 120 million unique TCR beta sequences were found from some 170 million T cells. Findings and limits, study-wide: Using a false discovery rate of 0.05, a later analysis showed that fewer than 20,000 TCR beta sequences were associated with HLA alleles. In vitro assays verified that three CMV-associated chains recognized CMV antigens specifically.

Sequenced material: PBMCs. The sequence derives from a man aged 40-49 years in good health and CMV-seropositive.

CDR3 loop: CASRPTGDSSYEQYF. CDR3 nucleotides: TGTGCCAGCAGACCCACAGGGGACTCGTCCTACGAGCAGTACTTC. The gene calls are TRBV27 and TRBJ2-7, with a possible D match to TRBD1 (7 bases). V shed 6 bases and J shed 1 base, with 16 bases lying between them. The CDR3 is 15 residues long. Germline CDR1 reads MNHEY; CDR2 reads SMNVEV (reference sequence).